These T cell receptor beta chains were read from a single sample in a study of blood T cell repertoires in COVID-19. Here immunoSEQ multiplex PCR was the method, and the copy in TCRdb shows in-frame clones only, minus some. The repertoire holds a few hundred thousand clones, with about 90% as singletons. The sequencing input was peripheral blood. The receptors originated from a man in his late teens or twenties with COVID-19, enrolled during active disease. Each CDR3 is given with its conserved first and last residue. The D gene is left open where the match is weak. Size is stated for part of the rows, as once, few or many counts, or as a class when the clone is expanded.

CDR3aa: CASSLEGGRRETQYF
CDR3nt: TGCGCCAGCAGCTTGGAAGGCGGGAGGCGGGAGACCCAGTACTTC
j_gene: TRBJ2-5
v_gene: TRBV5-1
abundance: NA
len: 15
d_gene: TRBD2

CDR3aa: CATTRGGAYNEQFF
CDR3nt: TGTGCCACCACCAGAGGGGGGGCCTACAATGAGCAGTTCTTC
j_gene: TRBJ2-1
v_gene: TRBV24-1
abundance: NA
len: 14
d_gene: NA

CDR3aa: CASSTQGSGQPQHF
CDR3nt: TGTGCCAGCAGTACACAGGGTTCAGGTCAGCCCCAGCATTTT
j_gene: TRBJ1-5
v_gene: TRBV2
abundance: NA
len: 14
d_gene: NA

CDR3aa: CASRAGLVTGELFF
CDR3nt: TGTGCCAGCAGGGCCGGACTAGTCACCGGGGAGCTGTTTTTT
j_gene: TRBJ2-2
v_gene: TRBV6-5
abundance: NA
len: 14
d_gene: TRBD2

CDR3aa: CATRSGTHEQYF
CDR3nt: TGTGCCACCAGATCGGGGACACACGAGCAGTACTTC
j_gene: TRBJ2-7
v_gene: TRBV24-1
abundance: NA
len: 12
d_gene: NA

CDR3aa: CASSLGLAGDTGELFF
CDR3nt: TGCGCCAGCAGCTTGGGTCTAGCGGGAGACACCGGGGAGCTGTTTTTT
j_gene: TRBJ2-2
v_gene: TRBV5-1
abundance: NA
len: 16
d_gene: TRBD2

CDR3aa: CASSGGGADEQFF
CDR3nt: TGTGCCAGCAGCGGCGGGGGAGCAGATGAGCAGTTCTTC
j_gene: TRBJ2-1
v_gene: TRBV9
abundance: NA
len: 13
d_gene: TRBD2

CDR3aa: CASSPAGGDSRGQYF
CDR3nt: TGTGCCAGCAGCCCAGCGGGAGGAGATTCTCGGGGGCAGTACTTC
j_gene: TRBJ2-7
v_gene: TRBV5-5
abundance: once
len: 15
d_gene: TRBD2

CDR3aa: CASTGGQGDIQYF
CDR3nt: TGTGCCAGCACTGGAGGACAGGGCGACATTCAGTACTTC
j_gene: TRBJ2-4
v_gene: TRBV5-4
abundance: once
len: 13
d_gene: TRBD1

CDR3aa: CATLAGTGELFF
CDR3nt: TGTGCCACTCTAGCGGGGACCGGGGAGCTGTTTTTT
j_gene: TRBJ2-2
v_gene: TRBV3-1/TRBV3-2
abundance: NA
len: 12
d_gene: TRBD2

CDR3aa: CASSYLAGGYYEQYF
CDR3nt: TGTGCCAGCAGCTATCTAGCGGGAGGCTATTACGAGCAGTACTTC
j_gene: TRBJ2-7
v_gene: TRBV7-2
abundance: once
len: 15
d_gene: TRBD2

CDR3aa: CASSYLGQGAADTQYF
CDR3nt: TGCGCCAGCAGCTACCTGGGACAGGGGGCCGCAGATACGCAGTATTTT
j_gene: TRBJ2-3
v_gene: TRBV5-1
abundance: NA
len: 16
d_gene: TRBD1

CDR3aa: CASAGTGDEQYF
CDR3nt: TGCGCCAGCGCCGGGACAGGGGACGAGCAGTACTTC
j_gene: TRBJ2-7
v_gene: TRBV5-1
abundance: NA
len: 12
d_gene: TRBD1

CDR3aa: CASSAGTGSYEQYF
CDR3nt: TGCGCCAGCAGCGCCGGGACAGGGTCCTACGAGCAGTACTTC
j_gene: TRBJ2-7
v_gene: TRBV5-1
abundance: NA
len: 14
d_gene: TRBD1

CDR3aa: CAIHKGHSTDTQYF
CDR3nt: TGTGCCATCCACAAGGGACATAGCACAGATACGCAGTATTTT
j_gene: TRBJ2-3
v_gene: TRBV5-4
abundance: NA
len: 14
d_gene: NA

CDR3aa: CASSQDERGGKPQHF
CDR3nt: TGCGCCAGCAGCCAAGATGAACGGGGAGGAAAGCCCCAGCATTTT
j_gene: TRBJ1-5
v_gene: TRBV4-1
abundance: NA
len: 15
d_gene: NA

CDR3aa: CASSILTGGLSYGYTF
CDR3nt: TGTGCCAGCAGCATCTTGACAGGCGGCCTAAGCTATGGCTACACCTTC
j_gene: TRBJ1-2
v_gene: TRBV5-4
abundance: few
len: 16
d_gene: NA

CDR3aa: CASSLLAGGAETQYF
CDR3nt: TGTGCCAGCAGTTTACTAGCGGGAGGGGCTGAGACCCAGTACTTC
j_gene: TRBJ2-5
v_gene: TRBV28
abundance: NA
len: 15
d_gene: TRBD2

CDR3aa: CASSGSSGGIKVKNIQYF
CDR3nt: TGTGCCAGCAGTGGGTCTAGCGGGGGGATCAAAGTCAAAAACATTCAGTACTTC
j_gene: TRBJ2-4
v_gene: TRBV2
abundance: few
len: 18
d_gene: TRBD2

CDR3aa: CASSSQTLGELFF
CDR3nt: TGTGCCAGCAGTTCCCAGACACTCGGGGAGCTGTTTTTT
j_gene: TRBJ2-2
v_gene: TRBV12-3/TRBV12-4
abundance: NA
len: 13
d_gene: NA

CDR3aa: CASSLGGTAQHF
CDR3nt: TGTGCCAGCAGCCTTGGGGGCACGGCCCAGCATTTT
j_gene: TRBJ1-5
v_gene: TRBV28
abundance: few
len: 12
d_gene: NA

CDR3aa: CASSYLQRAETQYF
CDR3nt: TGTGCCAGCAGTTACCTCCAGCGTGCAGAGACCCAGTACTTC
j_gene: TRBJ2-5
v_gene: TRBV6-2/TRBV6-3
abundance: NA
len: 14
d_gene: NA

CDR3aa: CASSQVWGHRGPRGYTF
CDR3nt: TGTGCCAGCAGCCAAGTTTGGGGTCACAGGGGGCCGAGAGGCTACACCTTC
j_gene: TRBJ1-2
v_gene: TRBV14
abundance: NA
len: 17
d_gene: TRBD1

CDR3aa: CASSELLASGNTIYF
CDR3nt: TGTGCCAGCAGTGAACTGTTGGCCTCTGGAAACACCATATATTTT
j_gene: TRBJ1-3
v_gene: TRBV6-1
abundance: NA
len: 15
d_gene: NA

CDR3aa: CASSIGTGTEAFF
CDR3nt: TGTGCCAGTAGTATCGGGACAGGCACTGAAGCTTTCTTT
j_gene: TRBJ1-1
v_gene: TRBV19
abundance: NA
len: 13
d_gene: TRBD1

CDR3aa: CASSQEGTGVRSPLHF
CDR3nt: TGCGCCAGCAGCCAAGAGGGGACAGGGGTCAGGTCACCCCTCCACTTT
j_gene: TRBJ1-6
v_gene: TRBV4-1
abundance: few
len: 16
d_gene: TRBD1

CDR3aa: CASSLGLAGYTDTQYF
CDR3nt: TGCGCCAGCAGCTTGGGACTAGCGGGATACACAGATACGCAGTATTTT
j_gene: TRBJ2-3
v_gene: TRBV5-1
abundance: NA
len: 16
d_gene: TRBD2

CDR3aa: CASRGAGDYEQYF
CDR3nt: TGTGCCAGTAGGGGGGCAGGGGACTACGAGCAGTACTTC
j_gene: TRBJ2-7
v_gene: TRBV19
abundance: NA
len: 13
d_gene: NA

CDR3aa: CASSPLGLAGWGEQFF
CDR3nt: TGTGCCAGCAGCCCCCTGGGCCTAGCGGGATGGGGGGAGCAGTTCTTC
j_gene: TRBJ2-1
v_gene: TRBV3-1/TRBV3-2
abundance: few
len: 16
d_gene: TRBD2

CDR3aa: CASSYRTANTGELFF
CDR3nt: TGCGCCAGCAGCTACAGGACGGCGAACACCGGGGAGCTGTTTTTT
j_gene: TRBJ2-2
v_gene: TRBV5-1
abundance: NA
len: 15
d_gene: NA

CDR3aa: CASSARPGGFEQFF
CDR3nt: TGTGCCAGTAGTGCCCGGCCAGGGGGGTTTGAGCAGTTCTTC
j_gene: TRBJ2-1
v_gene: TRBV19
abundance: NA
len: 14
d_gene: NA

CDR3aa: CASSLLRQTGVDGYTF
CDR3nt: TGTGCCAGCAGTTTACTAAGGCAAACAGGGGTGGATGGCTACACCTTC
j_gene: TRBJ1-2
v_gene: TRBV27
abundance: NA
len: 16
d_gene: TRBD1

CDR3aa: CASSDDRPPYGYTF
CDR3nt: TGTGCCAGCAGTGATGACAGACCGCCCTATGGCTACACCTTC
j_gene: TRBJ1-2
v_gene: TRBV2
abundance: NA
len: 14
d_gene: NA

CDR3aa: CASSLVYGTTYNEQFF
CDR3nt: TGTGCCAGCAGCTTAGTTTACGGGACTACTTACAATGAGCAGTTCTTC
j_gene: TRBJ2-1
v_gene: TRBV11-2
abundance: NA
len: 16
d_gene: TRBD2

CDR3aa: CASRFRMNTEAFF
CDR3nt: TGTGCCAGCCGCTTCAGAATGAACACTGAAGCTTTCTTT
j_gene: TRBJ1-1
v_gene: TRBV25-1
abundance: NA
len: 13
d_gene: NA

CDR3aa: CASSVNRAAGSPLHF
CDR3nt: TGTGCCAGTAGTGTAAACAGGGCGGCGGGCTCACCCCTCCACTTT
j_gene: TRBJ1-6
v_gene: TRBV19
abundance: NA
len: 15
d_gene: NA

CDR3aa: CASSYSKGTNGNEQFF
CDR3nt: TGTGCCAGCAGTTACTCGAAGGGGACTAATGGTAATGAGCAGTTCTTC
j_gene: TRBJ2-1
v_gene: TRBV6-5
abundance: NA
len: 16
d_gene: TRBD2

CDR3aa: CASSQEVGGTNEKLFF
CDR3nt: TGTGCCAGCAGCCAAGAGGTCGGAGGGACTAATGAAAAACTGTTTTTT
j_gene: TRBJ1-4
v_gene: TRBV3-1/TRBV3-2
abundance: NA
len: 16
d_gene: NA

CDR3aa: CASYRGGPNTEAFF
CDR3nt: TGTGCCAGTTACCGAGGCGGCCCTAACACTGAAGCTTTCTTT
j_gene: TRBJ1-1
v_gene: TRBV19
abundance: NA
len: 14
d_gene: NA

CDR3aa: CASSLTGTGGEKLFF
CDR3nt: TGTGCCAGCAGCTTAACCGGGACAGGGGGTGAAAAACTGTTTTTT
j_gene: TRBJ1-4
v_gene: TRBV7-2
abundance: NA
len: 15
d_gene: TRBD1

CDR3aa: CASRERGGQDTQYF
CDR3nt: TGCGCCAGCAGAGAGCGGGGGGGCCAAGATACGCAGTATTTT
j_gene: TRBJ2-3
v_gene: TRBV10-2
abundance: NA
len: 14
d_gene: TRBD2

CDR3aa: CASSNGDIYSYEQYF
CDR3nt: TGTGCCAGCAGTAACGGGGACATCTACTCCTACGAGCAGTACTTC
j_gene: TRBJ2-7
v_gene: TRBV6-5
abundance: NA
len: 15
d_gene: NA

CDR3aa: CASSQDSPGTSGARAKNIQYF
CDR3nt: TGTGCCAGCAGCCAAGACTCGCCCGGGACTAGCGGGGCGAGGGCCAAAAACATTCAGTACTTC
j_gene: TRBJ2-4
v_gene: TRBV3-1/TRBV3-2
abundance: NA
len: 21
d_gene: TRBD2

CDR3aa: CASSLRASGAYEQYF
CDR3nt: TGTGCCAGCAGCTTGCGGGCTAGCGGGGCTTACGAGCAGTACTTC
j_gene: TRBJ2-7
v_gene: TRBV5-6
abundance: NA
len: 15
d_gene: TRBD2

CDR3aa: CASSFEGGSHTEAFF
CDR3nt: TGTGCCAGCAGTTTTGAGGGCGGGAGTCACACTGAAGCTTTCTTT
j_gene: TRBJ1-1
v_gene: TRBV6-2/TRBV6-3
abundance: NA
len: 15
d_gene: NA

CDR3aa: CASSFGLWGQPQHF
CDR3nt: TGTGCCAGCAGTTTCGGGTTATGGGGCCAGCCCCAGCATTTT
j_gene: TRBJ1-5
v_gene: TRBV2
abundance: NA
len: 14
d_gene: NA

CDR3aa: CASSLVSGEPGELFF
CDR3nt: TGTGCCAGCAGCTTGGTTAGCGGGGAACCCGGGGAGCTGTTTTTT
j_gene: TRBJ2-2
v_gene: TRBV5-6
abundance: NA
len: 15
d_gene: TRBD2

CDR3aa: CASWGRAGNTGELFF
CDR3nt: TGTGCCAGCTGGGGGAGGGCCGGGAACACCGGGGAGCTGTTTTTT
j_gene: TRBJ2-2
v_gene: TRBV6-5
abundance: NA
len: 15
d_gene: TRBD2

CDR3aa: CASSASSGGNTEAFF
CDR3nt: TGCGCCAGCAGCGCCTCCTCGGGTGGAAACACTGAAGCTTTCTTT
j_gene: TRBJ1-1
v_gene: TRBV5-1
abundance: NA
len: 15
d_gene: NA

CDR3aa: CASSPWTGDTGELFF
CDR3nt: TGTGCCAGCAGCCCCTGGACGGGAGACACCGGGGAGCTGTTTTTT
j_gene: TRBJ2-2
v_gene: TRBV5-4
abundance: NA
len: 15
d_gene: NA

CDR3aa: CASSLSGHPNTEAFF
CDR3nt: TGTGCCAGCAGCTTAAGTGGACACCCGAACACTGAAGCTTTCTTT
j_gene: TRBJ1-1
v_gene: TRBV11-2
abundance: NA
len: 15
d_gene: NA

CDR3aa: CASSYVAEDTEAFF
CDR3nt: TGTGCCAGCAGTTACGTAGCGGAGGACACTGAAGCTTTCTTT
j_gene: TRBJ1-1
v_gene: TRBV6-5
abundance: NA
len: 14
d_gene: NA

CDR3aa: CASSSRGGTSTDTQYF
CDR3nt: TGTGCCAGCAGCTCGAGGGGTGGGACTAGCACAGATACGCAGTATTTT
j_gene: TRBJ2-3
v_gene: TRBV3-1/TRBV3-2
abundance: NA
len: 16
d_gene: NA

CDR3aa: CASSDRTSGGADTQYF
CDR3nt: TGCGCCAGCAGCGACAGGACTAGCGGGGGGGCCGATACGCAGTATTTT
j_gene: TRBJ2-3
v_gene: TRBV5-1
abundance: NA
len: 16
d_gene: TRBD2

CDR3aa: CASSGIQGLDYGYTF
CDR3nt: TGTGCCAGCAGCGGAATACAGGGGCTTGACTATGGCTACACCTTC
j_gene: TRBJ1-2
v_gene: TRBV9
abundance: NA
len: 15
d_gene: TRBD1